These T cell receptor beta chains were read from a single sample in a study of T-cell memory formation after mild COVID-19. TCRdb re-analysed the 5' RACE reads in MiXCR, keeping a single row per CDR3 protein. The sample includes about 210,000 distinct CDR3 sequences, around 25% of them seen just once. Material: PBMCs or a T cell subset sorted from them (not recorded which). The receptor source for this set is an adult woman who had mild COVID-19 (a few samples of this study predate the infection). Cell type and time point are not known. Both conserved end residues are part of each CDR3. D genes are given only for firm matches. For some rows the clone size is stated as once, few or many, or as a class when expanded; others skip it.

clone size,D gene,J gene,V gene,CDR3 protein,CDR3 DNA
few,.,TRBJ1-2,TRBV2,CASIKGNYGYTF,TGTGCCAGCATCAAAGGAAACTATGGCTACACCTTC
.,.,TRBJ2-7,TRBV5-4,CASSLGGRGGGYEQYF,TGTGCCAGCAGCTTGGGGGGCCGGGGAGGCGGCTACGAGCAGTACTTC
.,.,TRBJ1-2,TRBV12-3/TRBV12-4,CASRPAGAGGYTF,TGTGCCAGCAGGCCGGCAGGGGCAGGGGGCTACACCTTC
.,.,TRBJ2-2,TRBV9,CASSVALVSSVTGELFF,TGTGCCAGCAGCGTAGCTTTGGTTAGTTCGGTCACCGGGGAGCTGTTTTTT
few,TRBD1,TRBJ1-2,TRBV11-2,CASSLSRTGDGYTF,TGTGCCAGCAGCCTGTCGCGGACAGGGGATGGCTACACCTTC
.,.,TRBJ1-2,TRBV30,CAWSAIPWTVGGYTF,TGTGCCTGGAGCGCTATTCCCTGGACAGTGGGCGGCTACACCTTC
few,.,TRBJ2-7,TRBV29-1,CSVDERGGPKGSYEQYF,TGCAGCGTTGATGAACGGGGTGGGCCGAAAGGCTCCTACGAGCAGTACTTC
.,.,TRBJ2-7,TRBV7-4,CASSLRDLYEQYF,TGTGCCAGCAGCCTCCGGGACCTCTACGAGCAGTACTTC
.,.,TRBJ1-1,TRBV25-1,CASSDPGKGRRTEAFF,TGTGCCAGCAGTGATCCTGGGAAGGGAAGGCGGACTGAAGCTTTCTTT
.,.,TRBJ2-2,TRBV20-1,CSARTTTGELFF,TGCAGTGCTAGAACGACCACCGGGGAGCTGTTTTTT
.,.,TRBJ2-1,TRBV24-1,CATSDYWREQFF,TGTGCCACCAGTGATTACTGGCGGGAGCAGTTCTTC
few,.,TRBJ2-7,TRBV3-1,CASSQLSYEQYF,TGTGCCAGCAGCCAGTTGTCCTACGAGCAGTACTTC
.,.,TRBJ1-5,TRBV6-1,CASSENPGGGQPQHF,TGTGCCAGCAGTGAAAACCCCGGGGGGGGTCAGCCCCAGCATTTT
.,TRBD2,TRBJ2-1,TRBV12-3/TRBV12-4,CASRPPTSGFYNEQFF,TGTGCCAGCAGACCACCCACTAGCGGGTTTTACAATGAGCAGTTCTTC
few,TRBD1,TRBJ2-5,TRBV5-6,CASSYAGTGRETQYF,TGTGCCAGCAGCTACGCGGGGACAGGGCGGGAGACCCAGTACTTC
.,.,TRBJ2-1,TRBV20-1,CSAPRDPVVNEQFF,TGCAGTGCTCCCCGGGACCCGGTTGTGAATGAGCAGTTCTTC
few,TRBD1,TRBJ1-1,TRBV5-1,CASSGTGKENSEAFF,TGCGCCAGCAGCGGGACAGGGAAAGAAAACTCTGAAGCTTTCTTT
few,TRBD2,TRBJ2-3,TRBV12-3/TRBV12-4,CASRLDPAGGAGDTQYF,TGTGCCAGCAGATTAGACCCTGCGGGAGGGGCTGGAGATACGCAGTATTTT
many,.,TRBJ2-1,TRBV14,CASSRNLGNTYNEQFF,TGTGCCAGCAGCCGGAATCTAGGAAACACCTACAATGAGCAGTTCTTC
.,TRBD1,TRBJ2-7,TRBV5-1,CASSAGQGGNEQYF,TGCGCCAGCAGCGCGGGACAGGGAGGTAACGAGCAGTACTTC
.,.,TRBJ1-2,TRBV3-1,CASSLSPGGPLYGYTF,TGTGCCAGCAGCCTATCCCCGGGAGGGCCTTTGTATGGCTACACCTTC
.,TRBD1,TRBJ1-5,TRBV29-1,CSVEAVGQEDQPQHF,TGCAGCGTTGAAGCCGTCGGACAGGAGGATCAGCCCCAGCATTTT
.,.,TRBJ2-7,TRBV19,CASATFMGTYEQYF,TGTGCCAGCGCAACCTTTATGGGCACCTACGAGCAGTACTTC
.,.,TRBJ2-5,TRBV5-6,CASSLGQELYQETQYF,TGTGCCAGCAGCTTGGGACAGGAATTATACCAAGAGACCCAGTACTTC
.,.,TRBJ1-6,TRBV20-1,CSAVPLGLWGISPLHF,TGCAGTGCTGTACCCCTGGGACTCTGGGGGATTTCACCCCTCCACTTT
.,TRBD2,TRBJ2-4,TRBV7-2,CASSPSGRSFVSKNIQYF,TGTGCCAGCAGCCCGAGCGGGAGAAGTTTCGTGTCAAAAAACATTCAGTACTTC
.,TRBD2,TRBJ2-1,TRBV4-1,CASAFSGRRDNEQFF,TGCGCCAGCGCCTTTAGCGGGAGGAGGGACAATGAGCAGTTCTTC
.,TRBD1,TRBJ2-3,TRBV7-2,CASQGETGDTQYF,TGTGCCAGTCAGGGGGAAACTGGAGATACGCAGTATTTT
few,TRBD1,TRBJ1-2,TRBV6-2/TRBV6-3,CASSPTGARGYTF,TGTGCCAGCAGTCCGACAGGGGCGCGAGGCTACACCTTC
.,.,TRBJ1-1,TRBV5-1,CASSAQGRTYWNTEAFF,TGCGCCAGCAGCGCACAAGGCAGGACTTACTGGAACACTGAAGCTTTCTTT
few,.,TRBJ2-1,TRBV7-9,CASSSRQKPYNEQFF,TGTGCCAGCAGCTCCCGACAGAAACCATACAATGAGCAGTTCTTC
.,.,TRBJ1-4,TRBV15,CATSFRQEKLFF,TGTGCCACCAGCTTCCGTCAAGAAAAACTGTTTTTT
.,.,TRBJ2-7,TRBV6-5,CASSYSGGRRYEQYF,TGTGCCAGCAGTTATTCTGGGGGGCGCAGGTACGAGCAGTACTTC
few,.,TRBJ2-1,TRBV25-1,CASSEYSRGHEQFF,TGTGCCAGCAGTGAATATTCTCGGGGGCATGAGCAGTTCTTC
.,TRBD1,TRBJ1-2,TRBV2,CATGTGGGYGYTF,TGTGCCACCGGGACAGGGGGCGGCTATGGCTACACCTTC
.,TRBD2,TRBJ2-1,TRBV13,CASRKPGLAGGGYNEQFF,TGTGCCAGCAGAAAACCGGGACTAGCGGGAGGAGGGTACAATGAGCAGTTCTTC
.,.,TRBJ2-1,TRBV7-9,CASCPISANQYNEQFF,TGTGCCAGCTGCCCCATTAGTGCCAACCAGTACAATGAGCAGTTCTTC
few,.,TRBJ2-1,TRBV29-1,CSAAGLLNNEQFF,TGCAGCGCTGCGGGCCTGCTGAACAATGAGCAGTTCTTC
.,TRBD1,TRBJ2-1,TRBV12-3/TRBV12-4,CASRGQGYNEQFF,TGTGCCTCCCGAGGACAGGGTTACAATGAGCAGTTCTTC
few,.,TRBJ2-7,TRBV15,CATSPREDPYEQYF,TGTGCCACCAGCCCCCGGGAAGACCCCTACGAGCAGTACTTC
few,TRBD2,TRBJ2-3,TRBV29-1,CSVVLAGGPTDTQYF,TGCAGCGTTGTATTAGCGGGAGGCCCGACAGATACGCAGTATTTT
.,.,TRBJ2-3,TRBV7-8,CASSPRTVRDTQYF,TGTGCCAGCAGCCCTCGGACAGTCCGAGATACGCAGTATTTT
few,.,TRBJ2-3,TRBV21-1,CASRICPRENTDTQYF,TGTGCCAGCAGAATCTGTCCGCGGGAGAACACAGATACGCAGTATTTT
.,.,TRBJ1-1,TRBV7-9,CASRPGTRREFTEAFF,TGTGCCAGCAGACCCGGGACACGAAGAGAGTTCACTGAAGCTTTCTTT
.,.,TRBJ2-2,TRBV29-1,CSVEKGGNTGELFF,TGCAGCGTTGAAAAGGGGGGGAACACCGGGGAGCTGTTTTTT
.,.,TRBJ2-5,TRBV12-3/TRBV12-4,CASSRRVSQTQYF,TGTGCCAGCAGTAGAAGGGTTAGTCAGACCCAGTACTTC
.,TRBD2,TRBJ2-3,TRBV5-6,CASSPLLAGGQFTDTQYF,TGTGCCAGCAGCCCCCTCCTAGCGGGGGGACAATTCACAGATACGCAGTATTTT
.,.,TRBJ2-6,TRBV9,CASSPRVNPGANVLTF,TGTGCCAGCAGCCCGAGGGTTAACCCTGGGGCCAACGTCCTGACTTTC
few,.,TRBJ2-3,TRBV6-2/TRBV6-3,CASRKYTDTQYF,TGTGCCAGCAGGAAATACACAGATACGCAGTATTTT
many,.,TRBJ2-2,TRBV29-1,CSVLGGSGNTGELFF,TGCAGCGTTTTGGGGGGCTCGGGGAACACCGGGGAGCTGTTTTTT
few,.,TRBJ1-4,TRBV15,CATSRGQGGRNEKLFF,TGTGCCACCAGCAGGGGACAAGGAGGGAGAAATGAAAAACTGTTTTTT
few,.,TRBJ2-7,TRBV5-5,CASSPMASYEQYF,TGTGCCAGCAGCCCTATGGCCAGCTACGAGCAGTACTTC
.,.,TRBJ2-1,TRBV7-2,CASSFRGRTQETQFF,TGTGCCAGCAGCTTCAGGGGACGAACCCAAGAGACCCAGTTCTTC
.,.,TRBJ1-5,TRBV28,CASSSGVSGSNQPQHF,TGTGCCAGCAGTTCGGGGGTGAGTGGAAGCAATCAGCCCCAGCATTTT
few,.,TRBJ2-1,TRBV20-1,CSARALYEQFF,TGCAGTGCTAGAGCCCTCTATGAGCAGTTCTTC
few,TRBD1,TRBJ2-7,TRBV20-1,CSARDPSDRAGQYF,TGCAGTGCTAGAGATCCCTCGGACAGGGCCGGGCAGTACTTC
.,.,TRBJ1-1,TRBV19,CASSKQTGTEAFF,TGTGCCAGTAGTAAACAAACCGGGACAGAAGCTTTCTTT
.,.,TRBJ2-5,TRBV3-1,CASTPSATQETQYF,TGTGCCAGCACACCTAGTGCTACCCAAGAGACCCAGTACTTC
few,.,TRBJ2-7,TRBV6-2/TRBV6-3,CAGSDSYEQYF,TGTGCCGGGTCGGATTCCTACGAGCAGTACTTC
.,.,TRBJ2-7,TRBV7-9,CASTHLSPTKTISYEQYF,TGTGCCAGCACCCATCTTTCCCCCACAAAGACGATCTCCTACGAGCAGTACTTC